This T cell receptor (beta chain) originates from a study of monozygotic twins with inflammatory bowel disease (dated by TCRdb to between 2019 and 2020). For the study in its entirety: The complete study included approximately 28 monozygotic twin pairs: 19 IBD-discordant Danish pairs and nine German pairs, of which four were IBD-concordant and five were IBD-discordant. The search for disease-associated traits relied mainly on comparing, within discordant pairs, IBD patients with their genetically identical healthy co-twins. Each individual had, on average, about 151 000 unique TCRalpha sequences and 181 000 unique TCRbeta sequences available for analysis.

The receptor library was made with 5' RACE. Each TCR library was prepared from about 4,000 ng of total RNA. For each sample, cDNA synthesis with SMARTScribe reverse transcriptase was split into eight separate reactions. During cDNA synthesis, unique molecular identifiers containing a 6-nucleotide sample barcode were introduced by template switching. TCRalpha and TCRbeta cDNA was amplified by two nested PCRs of 16 and 9 cycles, with bead purification after each PCR. Before amplification, the cDNA was both treated with uracil DNA-glycosylase and purified with the QIAquick PCR purification kit. The second PCR was the step at which Illumina TruSeq-compatible adapters and sample-specific barcodes were added. TapeStation and Qubit were used to check library quality and concentration, and around 5.3 ng of each library was pooled. Sequencing of the pooled libraries was done on an Illumina HiSeq2500 single-index Rapid Run using custom sequencing primers and 2 x 100 bp reads. As for how the authors treated the data: PCR and sequencing errors were corrected by UMI-based consensus assembly using MiGEC version 1.2.6. V(D)J alignment, clonotype assembly and CDR3 extraction were performed with MiXCR version 2.1.1. To normalise gene usage, clonotype sharing and MAIT/NKT TCR abundance, the analysis used the top 1000, 10 000 and 20 000 clonotypes per sample. Diversity was computed as the inverse Simpson index with the vegan R package after downsampling to 27 000 UMIs. Paired Mann-Whitney U tests were applied to discordant twin pairs, with Benjamini-Hochberg correction for multiple testing. Through TCRdb reprocessing, the reads give one entry per CDR3 protein sequence; DNA is omitted. Clone size and V and J calls follow TCRdb, not the original study. The data table for this sample lists over 150,000 distinct CDR3 sequences. The ten largest clones add up to under 3.5% of the sample.

The CDR3, from cysteine to phenylalanine, totals 13 residues. No DNA has been recorded. CDR1 and CDR2, looked up from the germline V gene (reference sequence), are MNHEY and SMNVEV. Turning to this clonotype: Its specific antigen is unknown.

The investigation overall reported the following: Repertoire similarity did not differ between concordant and discordant twins, possibly due to limited statistical power. Measured by the inverse Simpson index, TCRbeta repertoire diversity was lower in IBD patients than in their healthy co-twins. Compared with healthy twins, IBD patients shared fewer clonotypes with other individuals, and the difference was most pronounced in patients with signs of disease activity. Differing immunosuppressive treatments among patients may have added background noise and inter-individual variability to the repertoires. No single strong signal or clonotype linked to IBD turned up in the results, so the idea that one exists was not supported. The analysis was unable to tell different T cell subtypes apart.

From each donor, an approximately 2.5 ml peripheral blood sample was collected into PAXgene tubes and stored at -80 degrees C. Total RNA was isolated from whole blood with the PAXgene blood miRNA kit on an automated QIAcube, without T cell sorting. Peripheral blood from monozygotic twin pairs concordant or discordant for inflammatory bowel disease was subjected to deep TCRalpha and TCRbeta repertoire profiling with unique molecular barcoding. For every twin pair, smoking habits were documented, and each individual was categorised as a current, former or never smoker. Source material: blood. The receptor was derived from a human donor with ulcerative colitis or Crohn's disease, or a healthy co-twin of an affected twin (not recorded which). The chain uses TRBV27 and TRBJ2-7. The encoded CDR3 is CASSVAETYEQYF.